The T cell receptor beta chain under discussion was sequenced for a study of blood T cell repertoires in COVID-19. Study context: Material from acute and convalescent COVID-19 was sourced from the United States, Italy and Spain. The cDNA or gDNA used as material had been derived from T cells, B-cell-depleted T cells, or PBMCs.

Measured with immunoSEQ multiplex PCR; TCRdb has only the in-frame clones, and not every one. The sample has 150,000 to 200,000 clones; roughly four fifths are singletons. The V gene end was trimmed by 2 bases and the J gene end by 5 bases; junction bases not matched to a gene: 12. The CDR3 is 16 residues long. From germline, CDR1 is SGHVS and CDR2 FQNEAQ. The sequence derives from a human donor in a cohort sampled during active COVID-19. The sample consisted of peripheral blood. The chain joins TRBV7-8 to TRBJ2-7; 7 bases fit TRBD1. The CDR3 region has the DNA TGTGCCAGCAGCTTACCACGACAGGGAAGTTCAGACGAGCAGTACTTC. Amino acids: CASSLPRQGSSDEQYF.